A selection of T cell receptor beta chains follows, all from one sample in a study of T cells in localized non-small cell lung cancer. Here immunoSEQ multiplex PCR was the method, and the copy in TCRdb shows in-frame clones only, minus some. This sample has about 1,300 clones; 23% occur once, and the top ten carry about 31%. This specimen consisted of lung tumor tissue, obtained before any cancer treatment. These receptors originate from a man aged 40 to 75 with stage III lung adenocarcinoma. Both conserved end residues are part of each CDR3. The order of the fields is J gene, V gene, CDR3 protein.

J gene: TRBJ1-5
V gene: TRBV15
CDR3 protein: CATSRDPAFTNQPQHF

J gene: TRBJ2-3
V gene: TRBV5-1
CDR3 protein: CASSLGAGVTDTQYF

J gene: TRBJ1-1
V gene: TRBV11-3
CDR3 protein: CASSQAGQLNTEAFF

J gene: TRBJ1-2
V gene: TRBV9
CDR3 protein: CASSQDYNYGYTF

J gene: TRBJ1-2
V gene: TRBV19
CDR3 protein: CASSISGWTPKDYTF

J gene: TRBJ2-7
V gene: TRBV28
CDR3 protein: CASIRGGTSSYEQYF

J gene: TRBJ1-3
V gene: TRBV11-3
CDR3 protein: CASSPTLTGNTIYF

J gene: TRBJ2-7
V gene: TRBV28
CDR3 protein: CASSAGTSGYEQYF

J gene: TRBJ1-2
V gene: TRBV6-1
CDR3 protein: CASSEATRGSYNYGYTF

J gene: TRBJ2-5
V gene: TRBV5-1
CDR3 protein: CASSWTSGYRETQYF

J gene: TRBJ2-6
V gene: TRBV11-3
CDR3 protein: CASSLLVSGANVLTF

J gene: TRBJ2-6
V gene: TRBV2
CDR3 protein: CASSVAGSGANVLTF

J gene: TRBJ2-3
V gene: TRBV14
CDR3 protein: CASSPVGGLHFAQYF

J gene: TRBJ2-2
V gene: TRBV28
CDR3 protein: CASSSQGVSTGELFF

J gene: TRBJ2-5
V gene: TRBV18
CDR3 protein: CASSLNNAGTGQETQYF

J gene: TRBJ2-7
V gene: TRBV11-3
CDR3 protein: CASSLGAGGTYEQYF

J gene: TRBJ2-3
V gene: TRBV9
CDR3 protein: CASKRKREGSDTQYF

J gene: TRBJ2-3
V gene: TRBV11-3
CDR3 protein: CASSQGVSGSTQYF

J gene: TRBJ2-1
V gene: TRBV6-8
CDR3 protein: CASSEGLALPEQFF

J gene: TRBJ1-2
V gene: TRBV19
CDR3 protein: CASTQGRTYGYTF

J gene: TRBJ2-1
V gene: TRBV7-2
CDR3 protein: CASSQEAANEQFF

J gene: TRBJ2-3
V gene: TRBV11-3
CDR3 protein: CASSLKGKGQNTQYF

J gene: TRBJ2-6
V gene: TRBV7-1
CDR3 protein: CASRLLGANVLTF

J gene: TRBJ1-2
V gene: TRBV14
CDR3 protein: CASSRDSGFSNYGYTF

J gene: TRBJ2-7
V gene: TRBV14
CDR3 protein: CASSQGLFGYEQYF